One sample yielded the 22 T cell receptor beta chains listed below, sequenced in a study of blood T cell repertoires in COVID-19. Some clones are missing from TCRdb's copy, which holds only in-frame ones; the method was immunoSEQ multiplex PCR. Of about 250,000 clones in the sample, about 80% are singletons; the top ten hold about 3.5%. The material sequenced was peripheral blood. The receptors were gathered from a woman at least 80 years old with acute or convalescent COVID-19.

In its sample, this clone was seen many times. The chain links TRBV7-6 to TRBJ2-1, with D unclear. The CDR3 totals 16 residues. Trimming left V 3 bases short and J 4 bases short, with 16 bases between. Germline V gene sequence: CDR1 SGHVS, CDR2 FNYEAQ. The CDR3 spells CASSLWSLEAYNEQFF. In DNA, the CDR3 is TGTGCCAGCAGCTTGTGGTCTCTAGAGGCGTACAATGAGCAGTTCTTC.

This clone was detected once. The chain uses TRBV11-2 and TRBJ2-7; 7 bases agree with TRBD2. Per germline, CDR1 SGHAT and CDR2 FQNNGV. This CDR3 has 14 residues. V gave up 4 bases and J gave up 5 bases; unmatched junction bases: 8. The CDR3 DNA follows: TGTGCCAGCAGCTACTTACTGGGGGGGGACGAGCAGTACTTC. Amino acid sequence: CASSYLLGGDEQYF.

This clone was recorded a few times. The chain links TRBV19 to TRBJ2-3; no clear D gene. The V gene lost 1 base and the J gene lost 2 bases, with 16 bases spanning the gap. Germline assignment: CDR1 LNHDA and CDR2 SQIVND (reference sequence). There are 17 residues in the CDR3. Here the CDR3 DNA reads TGTGCCAGTAGTATAGGTGGGCCAACAAGACCCACAGATACGCAGTATTTT. Translating it yields CASSIGGPTRPTDTQYF.

This chain links TRBV7-2 with TRBJ2-1; D perhaps matches TRBD1 (6 bases). Germline V gives CDR1 SGHTA, CDR2 FQGNSA. Between the trimmed V and J ends, which lost 6 bases and 4 bases, there was a span of 13 bases. This CDR3 spans 14 amino acids. For the CDR3, the DNA is TGTGCCAGCAGATCCGACAGGCCATACAATGAGCAGTTCTTC. Protein sequence: CASRSDRPYNEQFF.

This clone was counted a few times. The chain is built from TRBV9 and TRBJ1-3; the match to TRBD1 covers 9 bases. Germline V CDR1 and CDR2: SGDLS, YYNGEE. This CDR3 contains 15 residues. Trimming took 2 bases from V and 3 from J; bases not matched to a gene: 3. The CDR3 DNA sequence: TGTGCCAGCAGCGTTGGGGACAGGGTTGGAAACACCATATATTTT. Translation: CASSVGDRVGNTIYF.

CDR3 loop: CASSLAWDTQGYTF. Here the CDR3 DNA reads TGCGCCAGCAGCTTGGCCTGGGACACCCAAGGCTACACCTTC. V is TRBV5-1 and J is TRBJ1-2, with D maybe TRBD1 (6 bases). The CDR3 runs 14 residues. Trimming took off 0 bases at V and 8 bases at J, with 14 bases between the two ends. The germline V gene has CDR1 SGHRS and CDR2 YFSETQ.

This clone has only a few counts. The gene calls are TRBV9 and TRBJ1-4; D perhaps matches TRBD1 (6 bases). This CDR3 is 17 amino acids long. V lost 3 bases to trimming and J lost 0 bases, with 15 bases between them. Germline values: CDR1 SGDLS, CDR2 YYNGEE. The CDR3 DNA reads as TGTGCCAGCAGCGCCCACCGGCAGGGGTCAACTAATGAAAAACTGTTTTTT. Translating gives CASSAHRQGSTNEKLFF. Supplemented by reference TRBV9 and TRBJ1-4, the full variable domain reads DSGVTQTPKHLITATGQRVTLRCSPRSGDLSVYWYQQSLDQGLQFLIQYYNGEERAKGNILERFSAQQFPDLHSELNLSSLELGDSALYFCASSAHRQGSTNEKLFFGSGTQLSVL.

The chain links TRBV4-1 to TRBJ1-1; D remains unclear. CDR3 length equals 17 residues. Trimming removed 0 bases from V and 4 bases from J, with 18 bases in between. Germline CDR1 and CDR2: MGHRA and YSYEKL. The chain's CDR3 is CASSQDSVGIVGTEAFF. The DNA of the CDR3 is TGCGCCAGCAGCCAAGACTCGGTCGGGATCGTAGGCACTGAAGCTTTCTTT.

The V call is TRBV7-9, the J call TRBJ1-3, with D possibly TRBD1 on 6 matching bases. Germline lookup yields CDR1 SEHNR and CDR2 FQNEAQ (reference sequence). V was clipped by 1 base and J by 2 bases, with 12 bases between them. The CDR3 spans 16 residues. CDR3 bases: TGTGCCAGCAGCTTAGACGGGGGGGCGGCTGGAAACACCATATATTTT. Translated: CASSLDGGAAGNTIYF.

The chain uses TRBV7-6 and TRBJ2-1; 12 bases align to TRBD2. Germline V CDR1 and CDR2: SGHVS, FNYEAQ. The CDR3 covers 15 residues. With 5 bases clipped from V and 8 bases from J, the junction kept 7 bases outside the gene matches. The chain's CDR3 is CASSPRTSGEDEQFF. The CDR3 DNA follows: TGTGCCAGCAGCCCCAGGACTAGCGGGGAGGATGAGCAGTTCTTC. The full variable domain, its missing parts supplied by reference TRBV7-6 and TRBJ2-1, is GAGVSQSPRYKVTKRGQDVALRCDPISGHVSLYWYRQALGQGPEFLTYFNYEAQQDKSGLPNDRFSAERPEGSISTLTIQRTEQRDSAMYRCASSPRTSGEDEQFFGPGTRLTVL.

The chain uses TRBV6-5 and TRBJ1-2; 7 bases align to TRBD1. The CDR3 consists of 14 residues. V shed 6 bases and J 5 bases; nucleotides not matched to a gene: 9. CDR1 and CDR2 (germline): MNHEY, SVGAGI. CDR3 nucleotides: TGTGCCAGCAGGCAACAGGGGCGTGATTATGGCTACACCTTC. Translated: CASRQQGRDYGYTF.

V gene TRBV28 combines with J gene TRBJ1-5; 7 bases fit TRBD1. Trimming cost V 5 bases and J 2 bases; bases outside gene matches: 9. Germline CDR1 and CDR2: MDHEN and SYDVKM. CDR3 length equals 16 residues. The CDR3 DNA reads as TGTGCCAGCAGTCCACGACAGGGAGTGGGCAATCAGCCCCAGCATTTT. Its translation is CASSPRQGVGNQPQHF.

Here the CDR3 reads CAWSWEGEAFF. DNA for the CDR3: TGTGCCTGGAGCTGGGAGGGTGAAGCTTTCTTT. The V and J genes are TRBV30 and TRBJ1-1; D gene ambiguous. Trimming stripped 3 bases from V and 7 bases from J, with 9 bases between. The CDR3 covers 11 residues. Germline V gives CDR1 GTSNPN, CDR2 SVGIG (reference sequence). Filled out from reference TRBV30 and TRBJ1-1, the complete variable domain reads SQTIHQWPATLVQPVGSPLSLECTVEGTSNPNLYWYRQAAGRGLQLLFYSVGIGQISSEVPQNLSASRPQDRQFILSSKKLLLSDSGFYLCAWSWEGEAFFGQGTRLTVV.

V and J are TRBV3-1 (or the pseudogene TRBV3-2) and TRBJ1-5; D might be TRBD1 (6 bases). Germline CDR1 is LGHDT and CDR2 is YNNKEL (reference sequence). The ends were cut back, 3 bases at V and 4 bases at J, with 10 bases in the middle. The CDR3 length is 14 residues. As DNA, the CDR3 is TGTGCCAGCAGCCAGGACAGAGTTAATCAGCCCCAGCATTTT. It encodes CASSQDRVNQPQHF.

The rearrangement joins TRBV19 to TRBJ2-3, with 8 bases lining up with TRBD1. V was pared by 3 bases and J by 0 bases, with 2 bases of the junction left unmatched. Germline V gene data show CDR1 as LNHDA and CDR2 as SQIVND (reference sequence). The CDR3 is 15 residues long. The CDR3 spells CASSMGQASTDTQYF. CDR3 DNA sequence: TGTGCCAGTAGTATGGGACAGGCTAGCACAGATACGCAGTATTTT.

This clone was counted between two and nine times. V usage is TRBV18 and J usage is TRBJ1-2; D unclear. With 5 bases removed from V and 4 bases from J, the gap between germline ends came to 8 bases. Germline V gives CDR1 KGHSH, CDR2 LQKENI. CDR3 length: 12 amino acids. In DNA, the CDR3 is TGTGCCAGCTCAGATAATAGCTATGGCTACACCTTC. Translating it yields CASSDNSYGYTF.

This sequence joins TRBV2 and TRBJ2-5; TRBD1 matches 8 bases. The CDR3 is made up of 16 amino acids. CDR1 SNHLY and CDR2 FYNNEI come from the germline V gene. V trimming: 6 bases; J trimming: 3 bases; junction bases outside the gene matches: 12. CDR3 sequence reads: CASRPPTGAREETQYF. The CDR3 DNA reads as TGTGCCAGCAGACCCCCGACAGGGGCGAGAGAAGAGACCCAGTACTTC.

The chain recombines TRBV3-1 (or the pseudogene TRBV3-2) with TRBJ1-1, with 7 bases identical to TRBD1. The junction had 17 bases not matched to a gene; V was cut back by 4 bases and J by 6 bases. The CDR3 has 17 residues. Germline loops: CDR1 LGHDT, CDR2 YNNKEL (reference sequence). The CDR3 region has the DNA TGTGCCAGCAGCCTAGCCCCTACGACAGGGTCGAGGGCTGAAGCTTTCTTT. Encoded protein: CASSLAPTTGSRAEAFF.

V usage is TRBV7-2 and J usage is TRBJ2-1; TRBD2 matches 9 bases. J gave up 0 bases and V 4 bases, and 10 bases lay outside the gene matches. The CDR3 spans 18 residues. Looked up from germline, CDR1 is SGHTA and CDR2 is FQGNSA. The CDR3 loop reads CASSSSGTSRGSYNEQFF. CDR3 bases: TGTGCCAGCAGCTCCTCAGGGACTAGCCGGGGCTCCTACAATGAGCAGTTCTTC.

The V and J genes are TRBV5-1 and TRBJ2-2, with 9 bases aligning to TRBD2. The ends lost 5 bases at V and 4 bases at J; junction bases unmatched: 18. Germline CDR1 SGHRS, CDR2 YFSETQ. The CDR3 totals 19 residues. This CDR3 reads CASRGPPSSRGGLTGELFF. CDR3 DNA sequence: TGCGCCAGCAGGGGACCTCCGAGTTCGCGGGGGGGCCTCACCGGGGAGCTGTTTTTT.

The rearrangement uses TRBV6-5 and TRBJ2-6; maybe TRBD1 (5 bases). V was trimmed by 8 bases and J by 0 bases, leaving 11 bases between them. The CDR3 loop spans 15 amino acids. Germline V gene data show CDR1 as MNHEY and CDR2 as SVGAGI. The CDR3 bases are TGTGCCAGCCGTTCCGACAGCTCTGGGGCCAACGTCCTGACTTTC. The encoded protein is CASRSDSSGANVLTF.

The rearrangement joins TRBV19 to TRBJ2-4; 10 positions match TRBD1. Trimming cost V 7 bases and J 3 bases; bases outside gene matches: 21. The CDR3 is made up of 20 amino acids. Germline V lookup: CDR1 LNHDA, CDR2 SQIVND (reference sequence). CDR3 sequence (DNA): TGTGCCAGTACCCGTATGACATCCGGGACAGGGGATTTGAGCAAAAACATTCAGTACTTC. Protein: CASTRMTSGTGDLSKNIQYF.